This T cell receptor (beta chain) was captured in a study of T cells in Graves' hyperthyroidism and ophthalmopathy. Study outcomes and limitations: The model forecast ophthalmopathy, anticipating it by a median approximately 6.1 months before onset. Ophthalmopathy and stable hyperthyroidism were separated by a 13 V-J model. The blood repertoire included most of the expanded thyroid clonotypes above 0.001.

The CDR3 runs to 14 residues. Germline values: CDR1 DFQATT, CDR2 SNEGSKA (reference sequence). V lost 1 base and J 0 bases, leaving 10 bases between the germline ends. Lactation, pregnancy, other autoimmune disease or uncontrolled infection excluded patients. This clonotype has a count of ten or more. Its antigen is unidentified. Template material for amplifying TCR beta CDR3 regions consisted of RNA transcripts. First-round RT-PCR of the TCR CDR3 relied on the HTBI primer set. TCRdb redid the calling of the multiplex PCR reads with MiXCR, one entry per CDR3 protein. The sample lists around 600,000 distinct CDR3 sequences, 12% to 15% seen once, with 7% to 9% in the top ten.

This sequence originates from a woman younger than 30 with Graves' ophthalmopathy. Material for sequencing was blood. V usage is TRBV20-1 and J usage is TRBJ2-7; no definite D call. CDR3: CSARGSQLSYEQYF. The CDR3 DNA sequence: TGCAGTGCTAGAGGATCACAGCTCTCCTACGAGCAGTACTTC.